In this sample, the clone carrying this TCR beta chain turned up many times. The CDR3 totals 15 residues. In germline, CDR1 is MDHEN, CDR2 SYDVKM. V was pared by 5 bases and J by 9 bases, with 10 bases of the junction left unmatched. The TCRbeta library incorporated unique molecular identifiers. TCRdb called the PCR reads again in MiXCR, with one record for every CDR3 protein. Of 400,000 to 550,000 distinct CDR3 sequences in the sample, about 10% were seen once. This sample was taken from a study of T-cell reconstitution after alpha-beta-depleted transplantation in children. The receptor was isolated from a child aged 2 to 9 with inherited bone marrow failure, due to receive a stem cell transplant. The sample was PBMCs, taken before TCRalphabeta/CD19-depleted stem cell transplant. The rearrangement joins TRBV28 to TRBJ2-1; 10 bases align to TRBD2. CDR3 nucleotides: TGTGCCAGCAGTAGCAGCGGGAGGGCCGGTGGTGAGCAGTTCTTC. Its protein product is CASSSSGRAGGEQFF.